This TCR beta chain was obtained from a study of blood T cells in healthy people across ages (dated by TCRdb to about 2015). Turning to the overall study: Template switching captured roughly one uniquely barcoded TCR beta cDNA molecule per two T cells in model experiments. Two additional independent replicas of 1 million unique cDNA reads from the same blood draw were analyzed for two donors (one aged 18 to 30 and one aged 80 or older). To avoid experimental bias, donors of different ages were spread randomly across the sequencing lanes. Four age groups were formed from the donors: young (average approximately 15 years), middle-aged (approximately 40), aged (more than 55) and long-lived (around 80). To track age-related changes in TCR beta repertoire diversity, the study relied on deep sequencing normalized with unique cDNA molecular identifiers. Here is what the overall study found, with its caveats: Observed TCR beta diversity per million T cells fell roughly linearly with age, and a significant reduction was already apparent by age around 44. Because donor CMV infection status was unknown, age-related changes in expanded clonotypes were potentially confounded. A strong correlation was found between observed TCR beta diversity and the percentage of naive T cells measured by flow cytometry. Conclusive comparison of naive and antigen-experienced compartments was prevented by the profiling of bulk unsorted PBMCs. Estimates of total diversity based on one million sequenced T cells were regarded as lower bounds and as underestimates. Compared with the aged group, the long-lived group had more naive CD4+ T cells, fewer expanded clones and increased TCR diversity, a pattern suggesting age selection.

Library preparation employed 5' RACE. The sample was run on an Illumina HiSeq 2500. A second PCR of 7 to 11 cycles was run with a J-beta primer mix and a sample-barcoded 5' primer. A template-switch 5' adaptor carrying 12 random nucleotides introduced a unique molecular identifier onto each TCR beta cDNA molecule. Each sample yielded at least 2.5 million CDR3-containing paired-end reads. First-strand cDNA was synthesized from all RNA with the Mint cDNA synthesis kit, primed by a TRBC-specific oligonucleotide. Following uracil-DNA glycosylase treatment, all cDNA underwent a first 18-cycle PCR with the universal primers M1SS and BC2_uni_R. Under the source paper's analysis protocol: Normalization of each sample was performed by random selection of 1 million high-quality reads, each carrying a distinct molecular identifier. Instead of being binned into consensus sequences, reads that shared molecular identifiers were thrown out. MiTCR, run with a Q25 quality threshold and the strictest error-elimination algorithm, handled CDR3 identification, clonotype clustering and error correction. A nonparametric unseen species model using Euler transformation provided a lower-bound estimate of total TCR beta diversity. The public reads were run again by TCRdb, first through fastp at Q25 and then through MiXCR, and only productive beta chains were kept. Rows are combined by CDR3 protein, so each entry shows the most common genes and DNA. TCRdb assigned the V and J calls; the authors' analysis was not used. This sample is represented by about 1.8 million distinct CDR3 sequences; 40% to 55% of them were singletons. The ten largest make up roughly 2% of the sample.

On this clonotype: Its target antigen remains unknown. No base-level quality is on record; no much larger clone is a single base apart.

CDR1 and CDR2, per the germline V gene, are MDHEN and SYDVKM. Reading from cysteine to phenylalanine, the CDR3 counts 12 amino acids. Only CDR3 DNA remains: 36 bases, in frame from the first base. Systemically healthy Caucasian individuals from Russia, about 38 in total and aged roughly 6 to 100 years, were included as donors. Each donor gave ten milliliters of peripheral blood, collected into EDTA-treated Vacutainer tubes. PBMCs were isolated by Ficoll-Paque density-gradient centrifugation, with at least 6 million obtained per sample. Total RNA, at least 6 micrograms per sample, was extracted from PBMCs with Trizol reagent. The percentages of naive CD45RAhigh/CD27high T cells were determined by flow cytometry on a PBMC aliquot from every donor.

The TCR sequence derives from a woman aged 40 to 50 in good health. The rearranged chain carries TRBV28 and TRBJ2-4; TRBD1 might be the D gene, on 6 matching bases. The J call is doubtful: the DNA matches TRBJ2-7 better. The sample was blood. Here the CDR3 is given as CASTHTGTEQYF. The DNA is as follows: TGTGCCAGCACTCACACAGGGACCGAGCAGTACTTC.